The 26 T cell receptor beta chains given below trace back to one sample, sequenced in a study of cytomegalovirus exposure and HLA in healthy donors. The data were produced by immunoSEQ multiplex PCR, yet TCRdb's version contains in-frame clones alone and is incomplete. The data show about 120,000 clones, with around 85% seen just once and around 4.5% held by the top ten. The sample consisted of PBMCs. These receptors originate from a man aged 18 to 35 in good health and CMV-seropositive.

The CDR3 DNA is TGTGCCAGCAGCTTGGTTTTGTCCGGGCAAGAGACCCAGTACTTC. Its translation: CASSLVLSGQETQYF. The rearrangement uses TRBV5-6 and TRBJ2-5; D is uncertain. The CDR3 is 15 amino acids. With 0 bases removed from V and 2 bases from J, the gap between germline ends came to 11 bases. CDR1 SGHDT and CDR2 YYEEEE come from the germline V gene.

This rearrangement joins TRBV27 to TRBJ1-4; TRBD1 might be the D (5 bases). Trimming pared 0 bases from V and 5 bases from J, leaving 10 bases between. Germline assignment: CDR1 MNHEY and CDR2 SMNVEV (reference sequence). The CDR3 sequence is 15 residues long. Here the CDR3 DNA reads TGTGCCAGCAGTTTATCGGCAGGGCGGAATGAAAAACTGTTTTTT. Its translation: CASSLSAGRNEKLFF.

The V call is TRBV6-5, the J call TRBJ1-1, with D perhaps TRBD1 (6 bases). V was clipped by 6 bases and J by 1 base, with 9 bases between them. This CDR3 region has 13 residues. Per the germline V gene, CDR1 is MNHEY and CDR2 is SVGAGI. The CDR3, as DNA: TGTGCCAGCAGCCCACAGGGGAACACTGAAGCTTTCTTT. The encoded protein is CASSPQGNTEAFF.

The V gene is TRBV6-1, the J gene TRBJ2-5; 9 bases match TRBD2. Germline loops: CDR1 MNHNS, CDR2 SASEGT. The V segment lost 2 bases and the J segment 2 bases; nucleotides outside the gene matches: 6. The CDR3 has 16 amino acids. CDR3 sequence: CASSERGLARQETQYF. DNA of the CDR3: TGTGCCAGCAGTGAAAGGGGACTAGCTCGGCAAGAGACCCAGTACTTC.

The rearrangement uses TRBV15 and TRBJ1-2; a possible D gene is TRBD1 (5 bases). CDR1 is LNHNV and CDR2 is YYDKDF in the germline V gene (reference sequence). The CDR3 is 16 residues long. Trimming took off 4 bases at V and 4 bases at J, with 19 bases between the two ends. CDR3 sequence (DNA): TGTGCCACCAGCACCGTTGTCGATCGGGACTCCTATGGCTACACCTTC. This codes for CATSTVVDRDSYGYTF.

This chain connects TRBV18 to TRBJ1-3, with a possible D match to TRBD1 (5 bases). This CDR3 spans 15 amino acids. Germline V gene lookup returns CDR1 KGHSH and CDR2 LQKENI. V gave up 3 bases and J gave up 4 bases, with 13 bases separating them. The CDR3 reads CASSPAGQGGNTIYF. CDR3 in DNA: TGTGCCAGCTCACCCGCGGGGCAAGGCGGAAACACCATATATTTT. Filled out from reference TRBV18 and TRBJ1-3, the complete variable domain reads NAGVMQNPRHLVRRRGQEARLRCSPMKGHSHVYWYRQLPEEGLKFMVYLQKENIIDESGMPKERFSAEFPKEGPSILRIQQVVRGDSAAYFCASSPAGQGGNTIYFGEGSWLTVV.

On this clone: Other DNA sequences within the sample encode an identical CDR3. The CDR3 reads CASSPLGTGNTEAFF. The CDR3 DNA reads as TGTGCCAGCAGTCCTCTTGGGACAGGGAACACTGAAGCTTTCTTT. This chain connects TRBV6-5 to TRBJ1-1; 8 bases match TRBD1. The V and J ends lost 5 bases and 1 base, in that order; junction bases with no gene match: 6. CDR1 is MNHEY and CDR2 is SVGAGI in the germline V gene. The CDR3 covers 15 residues.

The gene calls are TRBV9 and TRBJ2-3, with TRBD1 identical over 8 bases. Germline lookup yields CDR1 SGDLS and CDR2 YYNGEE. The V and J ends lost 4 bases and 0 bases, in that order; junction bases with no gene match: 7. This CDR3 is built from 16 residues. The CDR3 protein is CASSSRTGSSTDTQYF. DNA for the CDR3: TGTGCCAGCAGCTCCCGGACAGGGAGCAGCACAGATACGCAGTATTTT.

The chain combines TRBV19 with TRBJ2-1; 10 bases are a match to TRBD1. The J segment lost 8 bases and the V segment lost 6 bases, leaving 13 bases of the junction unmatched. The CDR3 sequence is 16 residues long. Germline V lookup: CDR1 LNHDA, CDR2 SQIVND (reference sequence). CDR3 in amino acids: CASRSPRDRGLYEQFF. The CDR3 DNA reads TGTGCCAGTAGGTCGCCCCGAGACAGGGGGCTTTATGAGCAGTTCTTC.

The CDR3 coding sequence is TGTGCCAGCAGTTTTTCTAGACAGGGTGACCGTGAGCAGTTCTTC. It is translated as CASSFSRQGDREQFF. This chain joins TRBV27 and TRBJ2-1; TRBD1 matches at 7 bases. Germline assignment: CDR1 MNHEY and CDR2 SMNVEV (reference sequence). CDR3 length equals 15 residues. V lost 3 bases to trimming and J lost 9 bases; unmatched junction nucleotides: 11.

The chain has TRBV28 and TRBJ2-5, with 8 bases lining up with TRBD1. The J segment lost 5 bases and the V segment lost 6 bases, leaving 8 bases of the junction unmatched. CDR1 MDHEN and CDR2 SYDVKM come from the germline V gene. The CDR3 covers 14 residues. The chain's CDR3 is CASRGQGVVETQYF. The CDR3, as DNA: TGTGCCAGCAGAGGACAGGGAGTTGTGGAGACCCAGTACTTC.

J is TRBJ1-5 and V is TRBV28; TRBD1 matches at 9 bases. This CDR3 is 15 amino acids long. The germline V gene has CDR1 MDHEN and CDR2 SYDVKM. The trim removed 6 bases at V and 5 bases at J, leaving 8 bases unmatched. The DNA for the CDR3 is TGTGCCAGCAGCCTGACGGGACAGGGTTATCAGCCCCAGCATTTT. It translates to CASSLTGQGYQPQHF.

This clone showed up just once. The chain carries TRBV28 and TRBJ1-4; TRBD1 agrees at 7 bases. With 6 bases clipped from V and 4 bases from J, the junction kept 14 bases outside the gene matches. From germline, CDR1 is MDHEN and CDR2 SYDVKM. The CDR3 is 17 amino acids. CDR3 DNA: TGTGCCAGCAGGGATGACAGGGCATCGGAGTATAATGAAAAACTGTTTTTT. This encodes CASRDDRASEYNEKLFF. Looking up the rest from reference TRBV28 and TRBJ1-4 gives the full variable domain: DVKVTQSSRYLVKRTGEKVFLECVQDMDHENMFWYRQDPGLGLRLIYFSYDVKMKEKGDIPEGYSVSREKKERFSLILESASTNQTSMYLCASRDDRASEYNEKLFFGSGTQLSVL.

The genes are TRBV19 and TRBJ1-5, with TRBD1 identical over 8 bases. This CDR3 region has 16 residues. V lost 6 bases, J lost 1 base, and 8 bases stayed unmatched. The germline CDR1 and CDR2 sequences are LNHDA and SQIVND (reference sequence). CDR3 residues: CASSRTGRISNQPQHF. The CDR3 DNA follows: TGTGCCAGTAGCAGGACAGGGAGGATCAGCAATCAGCCCCAGCATTTT.

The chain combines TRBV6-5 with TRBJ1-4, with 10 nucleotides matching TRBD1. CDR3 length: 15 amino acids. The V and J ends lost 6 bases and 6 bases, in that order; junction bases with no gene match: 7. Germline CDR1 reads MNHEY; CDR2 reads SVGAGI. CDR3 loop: CASRGTGTGDEKLFF. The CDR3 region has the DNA TGTGCCAGCAGGGGAACCGGGACAGGGGATGAAAAACTGTTTTTT.

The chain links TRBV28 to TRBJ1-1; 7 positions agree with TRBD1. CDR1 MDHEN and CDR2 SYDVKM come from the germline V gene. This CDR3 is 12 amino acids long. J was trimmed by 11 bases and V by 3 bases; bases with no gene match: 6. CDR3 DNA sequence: TGTGCCAGCAGTTTGAGTACAGGGGAGGCTTTCTTT. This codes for CASSLSTGEAFF.

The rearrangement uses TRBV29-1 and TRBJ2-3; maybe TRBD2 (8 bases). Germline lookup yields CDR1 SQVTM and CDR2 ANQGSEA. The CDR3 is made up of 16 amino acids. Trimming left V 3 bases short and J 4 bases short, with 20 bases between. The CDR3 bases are TGCAGCGTTGACCCAGGGGGTAGCGGGGTATCAGATACGCAGTATTTT. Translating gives CSVDPGGSGVSDTQYF.

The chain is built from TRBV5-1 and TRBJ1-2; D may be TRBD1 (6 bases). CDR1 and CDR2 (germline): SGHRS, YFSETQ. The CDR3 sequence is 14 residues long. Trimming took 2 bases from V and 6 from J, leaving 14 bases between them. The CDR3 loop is CASSFPGGPDGYTF. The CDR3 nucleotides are TGCGCCAGCAGCTTCCCCGGGGGGCCAGATGGCTACACCTTC.

CDR3 sequence (DNA): TGTGCCAGCTCCCGGGGGACAGCCAACACCGGGGAGCTGTTTTTT. Translated, it gives CASSRGTANTGELFF. The V call is TRBV18, the J call TRBJ2-2; tentatively, D is TRBD1 (7 bases). Trimming shortened V by 6 bases and J by 2 bases, and 13 bases separated the two germline ends. This CDR3 contains 15 residues. CDR1 KGHSH and CDR2 LQKENI come from the germline V gene. Looking up the rest from reference TRBV18 and TRBJ2-2 gives the full variable domain: NAGVMQNPRHLVRRRGQEARLRCSPMKGHSHVYWYRQLPEEGLKFMVYLQKENIIDESGMPKERFSAEFPKEGPSILRIQQVVRGDSAAYFCASSRGTANTGELFFGEGSRLTVL.

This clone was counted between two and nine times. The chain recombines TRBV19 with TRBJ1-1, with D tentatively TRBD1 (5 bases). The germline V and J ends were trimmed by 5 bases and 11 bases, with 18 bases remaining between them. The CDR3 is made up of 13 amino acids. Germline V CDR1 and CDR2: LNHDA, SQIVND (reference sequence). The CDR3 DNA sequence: TGTGCCAGTAGTGCTCTCCGGGGGAAGGAGGCTTTCTTT. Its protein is CASSALRGKEAFF.

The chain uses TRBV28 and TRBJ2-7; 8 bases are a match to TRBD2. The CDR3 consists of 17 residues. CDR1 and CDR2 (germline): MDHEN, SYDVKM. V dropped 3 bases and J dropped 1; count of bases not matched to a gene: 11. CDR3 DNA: TGTGCCAGCAGTTTGACCAAGACGGGGGGGTCGTCCTACGAGCAGTACTTC. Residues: CASSLTKTGGSSYEQYF.

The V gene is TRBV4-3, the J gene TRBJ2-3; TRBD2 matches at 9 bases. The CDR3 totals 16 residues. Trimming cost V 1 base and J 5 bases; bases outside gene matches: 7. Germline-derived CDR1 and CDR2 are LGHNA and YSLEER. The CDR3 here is CASSQGWASGEDTQYF. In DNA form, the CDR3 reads TGCGCCAGCAGCCAAGGCTGGGCTAGCGGGGAAGATACGCAGTATTTT.

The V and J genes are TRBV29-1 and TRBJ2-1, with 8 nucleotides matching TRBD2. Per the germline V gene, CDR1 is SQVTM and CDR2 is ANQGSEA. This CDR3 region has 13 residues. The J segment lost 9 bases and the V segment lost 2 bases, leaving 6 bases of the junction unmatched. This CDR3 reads CSVETGGPVEQFF. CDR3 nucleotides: TGCAGCGTTGAAACGGGGGGGCCGGTTGAGCAGTTCTTC.

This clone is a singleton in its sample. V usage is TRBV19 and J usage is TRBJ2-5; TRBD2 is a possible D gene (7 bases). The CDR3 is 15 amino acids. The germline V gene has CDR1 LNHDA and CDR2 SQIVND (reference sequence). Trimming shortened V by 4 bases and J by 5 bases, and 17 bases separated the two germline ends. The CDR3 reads CASSTAGGAFETQYF. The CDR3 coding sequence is TGTGCCAGTAGTACAGCTGGGGGGGCATTCGAGACCCAGTACTTC.

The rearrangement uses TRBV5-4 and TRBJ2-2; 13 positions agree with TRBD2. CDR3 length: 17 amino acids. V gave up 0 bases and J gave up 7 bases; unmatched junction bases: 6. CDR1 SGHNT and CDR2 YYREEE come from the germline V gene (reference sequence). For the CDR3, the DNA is TGTGCCAGCAGCTTGGGCGGACTAGCGGGGGCTCTCGGGGAGCTGTTTTTT. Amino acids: CASSLGGLAGALGELFF.

This CDR3 reads CATSGTYGYTF. Here the CDR3 DNA reads TGTGCCACCAGCGGGACTTATGGCTACACCTTC. J is TRBJ1-2 and V is TRBV6-6, with a tentative D call TRBD1 (5 bases). The length of the CDR3 is 11 residues. Germline-derived CDR1 and CDR2 are MNHNY and SVGAGI (reference sequence). Trimming cost V 10 bases and J 5 bases, with 11 bases left between them.